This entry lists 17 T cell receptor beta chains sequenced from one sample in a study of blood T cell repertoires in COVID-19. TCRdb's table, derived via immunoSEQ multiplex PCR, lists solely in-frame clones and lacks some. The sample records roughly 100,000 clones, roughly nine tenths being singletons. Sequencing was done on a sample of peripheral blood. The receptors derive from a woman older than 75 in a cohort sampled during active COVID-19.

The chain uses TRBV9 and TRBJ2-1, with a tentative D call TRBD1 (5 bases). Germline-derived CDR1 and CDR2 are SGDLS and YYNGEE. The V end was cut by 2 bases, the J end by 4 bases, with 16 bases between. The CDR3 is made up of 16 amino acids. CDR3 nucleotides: TGTGCCAGCAGCGTCGACGGAACAGGTGTTTACAATGAGCAGTTCTTC. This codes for CASSVDGTGVYNEQFF.

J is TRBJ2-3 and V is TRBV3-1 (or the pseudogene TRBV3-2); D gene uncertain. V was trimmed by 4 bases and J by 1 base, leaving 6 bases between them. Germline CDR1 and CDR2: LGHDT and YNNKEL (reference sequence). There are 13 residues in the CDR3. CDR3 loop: CASSLRGTDTQYF. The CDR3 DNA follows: TGTGCCAGCAGCCTGCGCGGCACAGATACGCAGTATTTT.

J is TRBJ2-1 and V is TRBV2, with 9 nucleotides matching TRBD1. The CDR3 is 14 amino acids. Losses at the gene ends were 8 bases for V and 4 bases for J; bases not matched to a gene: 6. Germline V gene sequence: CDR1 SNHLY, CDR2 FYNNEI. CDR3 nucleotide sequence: TGTGCCAGCCTCCGGGACAGGGTATACAATGAGCAGTTCTTC. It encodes CASLRDRVYNEQFF.

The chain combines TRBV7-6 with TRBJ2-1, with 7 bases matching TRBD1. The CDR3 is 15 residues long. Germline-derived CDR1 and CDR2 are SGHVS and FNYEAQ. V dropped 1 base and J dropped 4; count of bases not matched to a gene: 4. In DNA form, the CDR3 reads TGTGCCAGCAGCTTAGGACAGGGCCCATACAATGAGCAGTTCTTC. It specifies CASSLGQGPYNEQFF.

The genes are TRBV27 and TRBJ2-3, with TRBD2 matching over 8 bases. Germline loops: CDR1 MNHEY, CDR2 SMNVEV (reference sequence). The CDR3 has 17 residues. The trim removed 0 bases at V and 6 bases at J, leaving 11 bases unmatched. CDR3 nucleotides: TGTGCCAGCAGTTTATCGATAAGCGGGAGACACCTCGATACGCAGTATTTT. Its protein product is CASSLSISGRHLDTQYF.

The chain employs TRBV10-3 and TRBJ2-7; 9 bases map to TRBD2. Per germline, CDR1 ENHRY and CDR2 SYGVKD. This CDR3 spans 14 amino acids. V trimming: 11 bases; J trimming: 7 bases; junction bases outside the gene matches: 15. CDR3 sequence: CALSEAGGPGEQYF. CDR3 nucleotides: TGTGCCCTCTCCGAGGCGGGAGGGCCGGGTGAGCAGTACTTC.

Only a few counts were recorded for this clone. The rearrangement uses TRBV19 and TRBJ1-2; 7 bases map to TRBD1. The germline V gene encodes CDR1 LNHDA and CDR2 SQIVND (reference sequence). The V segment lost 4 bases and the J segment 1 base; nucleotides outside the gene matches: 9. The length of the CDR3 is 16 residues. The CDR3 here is CASSTDAGTDNYGYTF. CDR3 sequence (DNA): TGTGCCAGTAGTACGGACGCCGGGACAGATAACTATGGCTACACCTTC.

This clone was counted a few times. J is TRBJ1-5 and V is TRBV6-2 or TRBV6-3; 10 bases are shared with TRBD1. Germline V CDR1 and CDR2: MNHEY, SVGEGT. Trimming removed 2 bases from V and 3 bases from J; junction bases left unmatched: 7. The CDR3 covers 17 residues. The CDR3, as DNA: TGTGCCAGCAGTTACGCTGACAGGGGGCATGACAATCAGCCCCAGCATTTT. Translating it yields CASSYADRGHDNQPQHF.

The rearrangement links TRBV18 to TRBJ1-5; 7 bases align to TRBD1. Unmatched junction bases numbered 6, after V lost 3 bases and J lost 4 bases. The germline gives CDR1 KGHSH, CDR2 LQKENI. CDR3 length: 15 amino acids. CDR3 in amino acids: CASSPPGQLNQPQHF. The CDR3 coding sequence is TGTGCCAGCTCACCGCCGGGACAGCTTAATCAGCCCCAGCATTTT.

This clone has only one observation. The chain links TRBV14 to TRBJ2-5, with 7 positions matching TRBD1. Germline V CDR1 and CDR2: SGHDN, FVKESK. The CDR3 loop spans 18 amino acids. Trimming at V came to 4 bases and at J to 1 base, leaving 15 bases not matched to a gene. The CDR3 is CASSLIRLRNRGQETQYF. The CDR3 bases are TGTGCCAGCAGCCTCATAAGGCTTCGGAACAGGGGCCAAGAGACCCAGTACTTC.

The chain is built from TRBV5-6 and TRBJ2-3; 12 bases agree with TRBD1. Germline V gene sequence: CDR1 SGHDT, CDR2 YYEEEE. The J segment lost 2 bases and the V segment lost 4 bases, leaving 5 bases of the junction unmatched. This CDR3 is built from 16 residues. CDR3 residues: CASSRDRGRITDTQYF. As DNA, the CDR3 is TGTGCCAGCAGCCGGGACAGGGGGCGCATCACAGATACGCAGTATTTT.

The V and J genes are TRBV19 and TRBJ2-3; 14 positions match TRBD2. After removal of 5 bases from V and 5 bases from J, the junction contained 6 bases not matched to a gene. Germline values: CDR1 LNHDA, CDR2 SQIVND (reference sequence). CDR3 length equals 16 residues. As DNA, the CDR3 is TGTGCCAGTAGTGGGACTAGCGGGGGCGGGGTAGATACGCAGTATTTT. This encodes CASSGTSGGGVDTQYF.

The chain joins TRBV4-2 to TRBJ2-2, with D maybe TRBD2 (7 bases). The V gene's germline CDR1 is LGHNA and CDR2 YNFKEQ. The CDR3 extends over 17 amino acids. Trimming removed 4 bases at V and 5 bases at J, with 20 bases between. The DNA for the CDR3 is TGTGCCAGCAGCCCCCGTGGGGGGGGCCTGGGTACCGGGGAGCTGTTTTTT. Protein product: CASSPRGGGLGTGELFF.

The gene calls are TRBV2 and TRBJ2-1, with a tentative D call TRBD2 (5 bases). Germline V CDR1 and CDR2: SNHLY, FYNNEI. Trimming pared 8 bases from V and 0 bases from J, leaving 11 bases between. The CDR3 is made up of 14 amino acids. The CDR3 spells CASLWRSSYNEQFF. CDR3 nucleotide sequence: TGTGCCAGCTTGTGGAGGAGCTCCTACAATGAGCAGTTCTTC.

CDR3 nucleotide sequence: TGTGCCAGCAGTCCCGGGGGGTGGAGCGGCTACGAGCAGTACTTC. It specifies CASSPGGWSGYEQYF. The chain joins TRBV7-2 to TRBJ2-7; 7 bases are a match to TRBD2. The V gene end was trimmed by 6 bases and the J gene end by 3 bases; junction bases not matched to a gene: 11. Germline V gene sequence: CDR1 SGHTA, CDR2 FQGNSA. The CDR3 is 15 residues long.

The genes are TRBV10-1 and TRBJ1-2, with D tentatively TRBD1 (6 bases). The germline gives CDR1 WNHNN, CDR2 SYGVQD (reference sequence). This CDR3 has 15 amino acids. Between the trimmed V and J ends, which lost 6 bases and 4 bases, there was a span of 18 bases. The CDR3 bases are TGCGCCAGCAGGGCCACCTCAGGGGTAAGCTATGGCTACACCTTC. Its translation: CASRATSGVSYGYTF.

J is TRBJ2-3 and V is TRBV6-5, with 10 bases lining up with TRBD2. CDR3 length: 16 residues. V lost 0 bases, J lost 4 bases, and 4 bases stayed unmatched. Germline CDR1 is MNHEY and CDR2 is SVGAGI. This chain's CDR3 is CASSYSGLATPDTQYF. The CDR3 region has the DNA TGTGCCAGCAGTTACTCGGGACTAGCGACCCCAGATACGCAGTATTTT.